This T cell receptor (beta chain) comes out of a study of CD8 T cells in Susac syndrome. This clonotype has a single count. The antigen is not known. RNA was extracted with the RNeasy kit, and a quantity of about 0.45 to 1 ug was reverse transcribed using random hexamers. The TCR beta CDR3 was amplified by immunoSEQ multiplex PCR across 54 Vbeta, 13 Jbeta. A single record per CDR3 protein comes from TCRdb applying MiXCR to the immunoSEQ multiplex PCR reads. The sample lists 150,000 to 250,000 distinct CDR3 sequences, about 96% occurring once. Study-level findings and limits: The relatively small number of individuals in the TCR sequencing and HLA analysis was acknowledged by the study.

TCR beta was sequenced from blood CD8+ and CD4+ T cells. The multiple sclerosis controls were treatment-naive patients with relapsing-remitting disease that was stable or active. Sequencing was performed on CD4+ T cells from PBMCs. The TCR sequence derives from a human donor with multiple sclerosis.

The CDR3 protein is CASSPGLAGGYEQFF. The CDR3 DNA reads as TGTGCCAGCAGCCCAGGACTAGCGGGAGGGTATGAGCAGTTCTTC. This chain connects TRBV9 to TRBJ2-1; 15 positions match TRBD2. Per the germline V gene, CDR1 is SGDLS and CDR2 is YYNGEE. This CDR3 spans 15 amino acids. V shed 4 bases and J 8 bases; nucleotides not matched to a gene: 4. The whole variable domain, filled in from reference TRBV9 and TRBJ2-1, reads DSGVTQTPKHLITATGQRVTLRCSPRSGDLSVYWYQQSLDQGLQFLIQYYNGEERAKGNILERFSAQQFPDLHSELNLSSLELGDSALYFCASSPGLAGGYEQFFGPGTRLTVL.